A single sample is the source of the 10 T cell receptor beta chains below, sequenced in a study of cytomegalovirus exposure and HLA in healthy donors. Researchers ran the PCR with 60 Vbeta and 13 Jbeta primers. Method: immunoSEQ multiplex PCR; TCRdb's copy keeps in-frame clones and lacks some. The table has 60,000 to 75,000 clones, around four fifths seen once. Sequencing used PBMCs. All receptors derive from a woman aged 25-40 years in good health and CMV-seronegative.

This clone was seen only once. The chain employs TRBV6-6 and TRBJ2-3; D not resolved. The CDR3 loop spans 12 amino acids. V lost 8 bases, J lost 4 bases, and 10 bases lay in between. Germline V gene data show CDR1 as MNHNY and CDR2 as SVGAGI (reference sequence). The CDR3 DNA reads TGTGCCAGCGCCTTGAGAGCAGATACGCAGTATTTT. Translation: CASALRADTQYF.

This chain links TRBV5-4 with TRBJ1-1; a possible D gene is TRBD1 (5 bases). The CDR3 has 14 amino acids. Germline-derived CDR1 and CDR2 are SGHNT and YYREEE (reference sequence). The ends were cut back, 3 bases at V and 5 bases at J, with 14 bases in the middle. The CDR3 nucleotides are TGTGCCAGCAGCTCGGGGGTTGGAAGGACTGAAGCTTTCTTT. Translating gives CASSSGVGRTEAFF.

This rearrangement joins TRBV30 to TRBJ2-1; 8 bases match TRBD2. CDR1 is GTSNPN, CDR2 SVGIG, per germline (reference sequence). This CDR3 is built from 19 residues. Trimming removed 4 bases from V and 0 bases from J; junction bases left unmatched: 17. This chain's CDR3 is CAWTQGSGMYKSSYNEQFF. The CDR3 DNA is TGTGCCTGGACCCAGGGTAGCGGGATGTACAAGAGCTCCTACAATGAGCAGTTCTTC.

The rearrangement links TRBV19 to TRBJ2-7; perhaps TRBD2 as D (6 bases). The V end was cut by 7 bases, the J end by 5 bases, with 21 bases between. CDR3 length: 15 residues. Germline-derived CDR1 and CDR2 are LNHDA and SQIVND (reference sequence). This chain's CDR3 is CASTRRGGSDNEQYF. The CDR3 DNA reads TGTGCCAGTACCCGTAGAGGAGGGTCGGACAACGAGCAGTACTTC.

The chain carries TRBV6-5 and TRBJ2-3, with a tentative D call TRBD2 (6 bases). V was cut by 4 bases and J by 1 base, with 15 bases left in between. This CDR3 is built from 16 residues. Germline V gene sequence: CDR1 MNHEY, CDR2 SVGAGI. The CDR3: CASSFSREAGTDTQYF. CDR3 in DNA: TGTGCCAGCAGTTTCTCCAGGGAGGCGGGCACAGATACGCAGTATTTT.

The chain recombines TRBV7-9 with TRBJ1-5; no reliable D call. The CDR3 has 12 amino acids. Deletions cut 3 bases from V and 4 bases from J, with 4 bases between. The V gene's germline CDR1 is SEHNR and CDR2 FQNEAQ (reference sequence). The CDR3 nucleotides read TGTGCCAGCAGCTTTCCTAATCAGCCCCAGCATTTT. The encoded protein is CASSFPNQPQHF.

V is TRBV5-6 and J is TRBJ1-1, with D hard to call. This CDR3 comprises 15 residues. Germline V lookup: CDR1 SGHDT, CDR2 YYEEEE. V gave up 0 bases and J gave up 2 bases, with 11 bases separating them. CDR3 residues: CASSLGGLVNTEAFF. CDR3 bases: TGTGCCAGCAGCTTGGGAGGGTTGGTTAACACTGAAGCTTTCTTT. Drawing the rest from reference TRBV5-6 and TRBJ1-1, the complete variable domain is DAGVTQSPTHLIKTRGQQVTLRCSPKSGHDTVSWYQQALGQGPQFIFQYYEEEERQRGNFPDRFSGHQFPNYSSELNVNALLLGDSALYLCASSLGGLVNTEAFFGQGTRLTVV.

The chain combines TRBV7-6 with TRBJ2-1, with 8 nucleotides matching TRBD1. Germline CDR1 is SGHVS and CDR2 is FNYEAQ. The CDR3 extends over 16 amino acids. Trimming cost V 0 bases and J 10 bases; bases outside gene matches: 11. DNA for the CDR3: TGTGCCAGCAGCTTAGCTCCAGGGGGCAGATTCGAGGAGCAGTTCTTC. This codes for CASSLAPGGRFEEQFF.

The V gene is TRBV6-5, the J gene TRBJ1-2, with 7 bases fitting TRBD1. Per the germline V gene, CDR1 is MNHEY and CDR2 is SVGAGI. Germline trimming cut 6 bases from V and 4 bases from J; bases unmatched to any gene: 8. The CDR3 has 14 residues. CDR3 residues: CASRPAGQLYGYTF. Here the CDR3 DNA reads TGTGCCAGCAGACCGGCGGGACAGCTCTATGGCTACACCTTC.

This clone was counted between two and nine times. Here the CDR3 DNA reads TGTGCCAGCGTTTTAGTAGGGGACATCTACGAGCAGTACTTC. Its protein product is CASVLVGDIYEQYF. The chain employs TRBV14 and TRBJ2-7; a possible D gene is TRBD1 (6 bases). Per the germline V gene, CDR1 is SGHDN and CDR2 is FVKESK. Between the trimmed V and J ends, which lost 8 bases and 3 bases, there was a span of 17 bases. The CDR3 sequence is 14 residues long.